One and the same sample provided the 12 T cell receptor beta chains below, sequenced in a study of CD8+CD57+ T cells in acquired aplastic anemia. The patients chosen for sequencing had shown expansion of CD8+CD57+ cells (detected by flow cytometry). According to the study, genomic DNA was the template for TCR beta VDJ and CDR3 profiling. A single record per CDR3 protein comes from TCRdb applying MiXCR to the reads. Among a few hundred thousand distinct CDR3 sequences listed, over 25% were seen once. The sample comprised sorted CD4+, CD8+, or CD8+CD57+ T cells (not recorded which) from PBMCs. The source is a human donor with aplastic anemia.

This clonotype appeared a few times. The CDR3: CASSYSSTEAFF. DNA for the CDR3: TGTGCCAGCAGTTACTCGAGCACTGAAGCTTTCTTT. This rearrangement joins TRBV6-5 to TRBJ1-1; D is unclear. Germline lookup yields CDR1 MNHEY and CDR2 SVGAGI. This CDR3 contains 12 residues. Deletions cut 0 bases from V and 4 bases from J, with 3 bases between.

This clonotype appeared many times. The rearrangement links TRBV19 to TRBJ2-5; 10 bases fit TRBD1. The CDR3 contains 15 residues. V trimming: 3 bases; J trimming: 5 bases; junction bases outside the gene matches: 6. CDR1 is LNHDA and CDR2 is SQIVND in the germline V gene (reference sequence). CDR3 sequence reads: CASSMGQGKRETQYF. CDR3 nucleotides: TGTGCCAGTAGTATGGGACAGGGGAAGCGTGAGACCCAGTACTTC.

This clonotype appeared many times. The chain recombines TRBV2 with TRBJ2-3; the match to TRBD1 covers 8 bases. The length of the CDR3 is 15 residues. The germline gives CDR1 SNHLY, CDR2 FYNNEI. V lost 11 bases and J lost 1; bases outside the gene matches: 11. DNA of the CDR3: TGTGCCCACGGGGACCCGGGACAGGGCACAGATACGCAGTATTTT. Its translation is CAHGDPGQGTDTQYF.

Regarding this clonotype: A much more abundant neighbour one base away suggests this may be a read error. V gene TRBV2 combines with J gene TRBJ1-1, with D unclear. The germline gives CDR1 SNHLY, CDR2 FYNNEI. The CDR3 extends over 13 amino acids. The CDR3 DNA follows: TGTGCCAGCAGTGATCGGGGTTTCACTGAAGCTTCCTTT. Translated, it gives CASSDRGFTEASF.

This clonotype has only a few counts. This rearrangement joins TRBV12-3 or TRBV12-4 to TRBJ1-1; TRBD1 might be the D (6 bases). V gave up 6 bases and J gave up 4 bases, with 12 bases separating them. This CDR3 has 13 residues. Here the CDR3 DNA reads TGTGCCAGCAGCTTACAGGGCTTCACTGAAGCTTTCTTT. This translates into CASSLQGFTEAFF.

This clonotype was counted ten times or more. Here the CDR3 reads CASSRQVRQPQHF. The DNA of the CDR3 is TGTGCCAGTAGTAGACAGGTCCGACAGCCCCAGCATTTT. This sequence joins TRBV19 and TRBJ1-5; the D gene is possibly TRBD1 (6 bases). The CDR3 has 13 residues. The V end was cut by 4 bases, the J end by 7 bases, with 11 bases between. Germline assignment: CDR1 LNHDA and CDR2 SQIVND (reference sequence).

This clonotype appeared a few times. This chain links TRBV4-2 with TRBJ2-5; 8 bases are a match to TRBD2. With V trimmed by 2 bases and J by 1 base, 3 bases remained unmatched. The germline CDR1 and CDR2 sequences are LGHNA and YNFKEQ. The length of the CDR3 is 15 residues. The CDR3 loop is CASSQLAGAQETQYF. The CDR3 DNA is TGTGCCAGCAGCCAACTAGCGGGCGCCCAAGAGACCCAGTACTTC.

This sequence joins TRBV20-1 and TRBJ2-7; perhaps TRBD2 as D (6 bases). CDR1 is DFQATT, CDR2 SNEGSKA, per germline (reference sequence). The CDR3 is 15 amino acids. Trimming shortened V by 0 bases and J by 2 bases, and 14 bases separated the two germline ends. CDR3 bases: TGCAGTGCTAGAGATCTCAGGGACTTCCCCTACGAGCAGTACTTC. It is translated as CSARDLRDFPYEQYF.

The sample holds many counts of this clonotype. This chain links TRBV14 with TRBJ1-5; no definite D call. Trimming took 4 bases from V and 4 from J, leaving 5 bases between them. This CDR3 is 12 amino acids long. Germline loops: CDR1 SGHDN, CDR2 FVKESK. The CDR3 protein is CASSLENQPQHF. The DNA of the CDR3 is TGTGCCAGCAGCCTCGAGAATCAGCCCCAGCATTTT.

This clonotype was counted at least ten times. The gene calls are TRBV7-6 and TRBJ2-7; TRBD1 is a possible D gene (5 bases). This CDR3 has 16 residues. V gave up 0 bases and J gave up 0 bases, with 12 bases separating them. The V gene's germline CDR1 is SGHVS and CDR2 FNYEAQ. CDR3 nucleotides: TGTGCCAGCAGCTTAGCGGGCCAGGGTAGCTCCTACGAGCAGTACTTC. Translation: CASSLAGQGSSYEQYF.

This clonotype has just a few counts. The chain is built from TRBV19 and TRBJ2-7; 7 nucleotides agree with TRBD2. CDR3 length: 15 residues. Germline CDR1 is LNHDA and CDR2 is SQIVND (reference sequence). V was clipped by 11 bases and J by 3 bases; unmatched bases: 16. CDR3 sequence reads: CAHIPIGRGNYEQYF. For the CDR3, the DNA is TGTGCCCACATCCCCATCGGGCGGGGGAACTACGAGCAGTACTTC.

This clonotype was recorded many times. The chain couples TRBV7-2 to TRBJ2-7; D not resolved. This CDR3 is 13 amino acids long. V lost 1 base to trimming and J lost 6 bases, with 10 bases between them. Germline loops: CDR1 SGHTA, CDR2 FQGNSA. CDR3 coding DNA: TGTGCCAGCAGCTTAGATCACCGTACCGAGCAGTACTTC. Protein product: CASSLDHRTEQYF.